This TCR beta chain stems from a study of CD8+CD57+ T cells in acquired aplastic anemia. The germline V gene encodes CDR1 DFQATT and CDR2 SNEGSKA (reference sequence). The CDR3 has 15 residues. J was trimmed by 3 bases and V by 2 bases; bases with no gene match: 7. Genomic DNA served as template for TCR beta VDJ and CDR3 profiling. MiXCR, applied by TCRdb to the reads, yields one record per CDR3 protein. The sample has 200,000 to 250,000 distinct CDR3 sequences; more than 45% are singletons. Selection for sequencing was limited to patients who had shown CD8+CD57+ cell expansion by flow cytometry. The receptor comes from a human donor with aplastic anemia. The chain combines TRBV20-1 with TRBJ2-3; 8 positions match TRBD1. Sequenced sample: sorted CD4+, CD8+, or CD8+CD57+ T cells (not recorded which) from PBMCs. The CDR3 coding sequence is TGCAGTGCTAGACCAGGGGGCAGGGTTACAGATACGCAGTATTTT. This sequence encodes CSARPGGRVTDTQYF.